Detailed here is one T cell receptor beta chain. The sample belongs to a study of Graves' ophthalmopathy and Graves' hyperthyroidism. CDR3 regions of TCR beta were amplified from RNA transcripts. The library came from an HTBI-primed first-round RT-PCR and a second-round multiplex PCR. TCRdb passed the multiplex PCR reads through MiXCR, listing each CDR3 protein once. The repertoire holds almost 750,000 distinct CDR3 sequences, with 40% as singletons. The length of the CDR3 is 19 residues. From germline, CDR1 is SGHNT and CDR2 YYREEE (reference sequence). J lost 4 bases, V lost 6 bases, and 21 bases had no gene match.

The sample taken for sequencing was peripheral blood. The clonotype comes from an adult man with Graves' ophthalmopathy. The chain has TRBV5-4 and TRBJ1-5; 8 nucleotides align to TRBD1. The CDR3 DNA sequence: TGTGCCAGCAACGCTCGGGGCAGGGGGCGTGATGGGGGGAATCAGCCCCAGCATTTT. Protein product: CASNARGRGRDGGNQPQHF.